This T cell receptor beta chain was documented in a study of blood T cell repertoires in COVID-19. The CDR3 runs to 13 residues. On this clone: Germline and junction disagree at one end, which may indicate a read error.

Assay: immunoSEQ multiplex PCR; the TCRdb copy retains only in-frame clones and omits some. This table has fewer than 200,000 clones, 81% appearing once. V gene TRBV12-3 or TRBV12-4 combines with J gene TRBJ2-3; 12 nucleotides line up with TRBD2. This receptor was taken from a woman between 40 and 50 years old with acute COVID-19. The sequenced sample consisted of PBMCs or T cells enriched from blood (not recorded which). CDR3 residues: CASSPATRTSGNF. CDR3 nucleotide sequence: TGTGCCAGCAGCCCCGCAACAAGGACTAGCGGGAATTTT.